This record looks at one T cell receptor beta chain sequence and its context. Its antigen is still unknown. This specimen comes from a study of cytomegalovirus exposure and HLA in healthy donors. Germline assignment: CDR1 MGHRA and CDR2 YSYEKL. The V end lost 6 bases, the J end lost 12 bases, and 15 bases lay between the germline ends. This CDR3 contains 11 residues. Findings of the study overall: Three of the chains that were CMV-associated were confirmed in vitro to be specific for CMV antigens. Across donors, most TCRs were seen rarely, yet some public ones were widespread. It was reportedly the case that the classifier diagnosed cytomegalovirus status with high specificity and sensitivity. A list of approximately 160 TCR beta chains associated with cytomegalovirus was given.

Measured with immunoSEQ multiplex PCR; TCRdb has only the in-frame clones, and not every one. In the table there are some 240,000 clones, 86% of which are singletons. V gene TRBV4-1 combines with J gene TRBJ2-7; a weak D match, TRBD2 (5 bases). The sequenced sample consisted of PBMCs. The TCR originated in a woman in her twenties or thirties in good health and CMV-seropositive. CDR3 protein: CASRGGLGLYF. In nucleotides, the CDR3 is TGCGCCAGCAGGGGTGGGCTAGGACTGTACTTC.